This T cell receptor (delta chain) was retrieved from a study of gamma-delta chains in newborns, infants, children. Study overall: Microbial exposure reportedly drives polyclonal innate γδ T cell expansion after birth.

TCRdb re-called clones from the reads using CATT. The table shows 4,000 or so delta-chain clones, with 1.9% occurring only once. This clone has more than one count but fewer than ten. After removal of 1 base from V and 0 bases from J, the junction contained 5 bases not matched to a gene. CDR3 size: 20 residues. In germline, CDR1 is GEAIGNYY, CDR2 EKD. This rearrangement joins TRDV2 to TRDJ3; TRDD3 aligns across 13 bases. The TCR was taken from a child who was a newborn, infant or young child, either healthy, febrile or measles-vaccinated (not recorded which). The sequenced material came from blood. Here the CDR3 DNA reads TGTGCCTGTGACACGTACTGGGGGATACGGAGCTCCTGGGACACCCGACAGATGTTTTTC. Translating gives CACDTYWGIRSSWDTRQMFF.